The entry below describes one T cell receptor (beta chain). Measured with immunoSEQ multiplex PCR; TCRdb has only the in-frame clones, and not every one. The sample carries roughly 30,000 clones, 92% recorded once. The data were taken from a study of monozygotic twins with cystic fibrosis. V lost 5 bases to trimming and J lost 4 bases, with 14 bases between them. The CDR3 runs 14 residues. Looked up from germline, CDR1 is SGHTA and CDR2 is FQGNSA. The chain is built from TRBV7-2 and TRBJ1-2, with a possible D match to TRBD1 (5 bases). The receptor comes from a girl aged 2-10 years with cystic fibrosis. Sequencing input: blood. For the CDR3, the DNA is TGTGCCAGCAGCGCCGGACAAGGGGTCTATGGCTACACCTTC. It is translated as CASSAGQGVYGYTF.